The 26 T cell receptor beta chains listed next were all sequenced from one sample in a study of identical twins (TCRdb year 2016). The library was prepared using 5' RACE. The data were produced on an Illumina HiSeq 2000. TCRdb trimmed the raw reads at Q25, called clones with MiXCR and kept productive beta chains. Merged by CDR3 protein, the rows form single entries marked with the most common genes and DNA. The sample table shows some 760,000 distinct CDR3 sequences, and around a sixth are seen once. Of the sample, around 13% is held by the ten largest clones. These data were likewise used in another study, on T cells expressing NK-cell markers.

The material sequenced was PBMCs. The receptors here all came from a woman younger than 30 in good health.

V usage is TRBV10-2 and J usage is TRBJ2-7; TRBD2 aligns across 14 bases. The germline CDR1 and CDR2 sequences are WSHSY and SAAADI. Losses at the gene ends were 6 bases for V and 6 bases for J; bases not matched to a gene: 7. This CDR3 has 15 amino acids. Written as DNA, the CDR3 is TGCGCCAGCAGAGGTACGGGACTAGCGGGGGTCGAGCAGTACTTC. It codes for CASRGTGLAGVEQYF.

J is TRBJ2-1 and V is TRBV20-1; 12 positions match TRBD2. The length of the CDR3 is 16 residues. V trimming: 3 bases; J trimming: 1 base; junction bases outside the gene matches: 4. The germline CDR1 and CDR2 sequences are DFQATT and SNEGSKA (reference sequence). This CDR3 is CSASTSGRWSYNEQFF. The CDR3 DNA sequence: TGCAGTGCTAGCACTAGCGGGAGGTGGTCCTACAATGAGCAGTTCTTC.

This clonotype came up a few times. The chain links TRBV5-1 to TRBJ1-4; 8 positions agree with TRBD1. CDR3 size: 13 residues. Per the germline V gene, CDR1 is SGHRS and CDR2 is YFSETQ. J lost 7 bases, V lost 4 bases, and 3 bases had no gene match. The CDR3 loop reads CASSGGQGEKLFF. Written as DNA, the CDR3 is TGCGCCAGCAGCGGAGGACAGGGTGAAAAACTGTTTTTT.

In its sample, this clonotype was seen a few times. J is TRBJ1-3 and V is TRBV29-1; the D gene is possibly TRBD1 (5 bases). Trimming cost V 3 bases and J 4 bases, with 16 bases left between them. The germline V gene encodes CDR1 SQVTM and CDR2 ANQGSEA. The CDR3 has 15 amino acids. CDR3 amino acids: CSVEGWSGPGNTIYF. In DNA form, the CDR3 reads TGCAGCGTTGAGGGGTGGTCAGGGCCCGGAAACACCATATATTTT.

Notes on this clonotype: At one end the junction does not follow the germline gene, possibly because of a read error. V usage is TRBV6-1 and J usage is TRBJ1-6, with a possible D match to TRBD1 (6 bases). CDR1 and CDR2 (germline): MNHNS, SASEGT. The CDR3 consists of 14 residues. CDR3 nucleotides: TGTGCCAGCAGAAACAGGGTATATAGTTCACCCCTCCACTTT. Its translation: CASRNRVYSSPLHF.

The V gene is TRBV15, the J gene TRBJ2-6; no firm D call. The CDR3 loop spans 16 amino acids. The germline CDR1 and CDR2 sequences are LNHNV and YYDKDF (reference sequence). The V gene lost 0 bases and the J gene lost 4 bases, with 10 bases spanning the gap. The CDR3: CATSRDYVVGANVLTF. Written as DNA, the CDR3 is TGTGCCACCAGCAGAGATTACGTTGTGGGGGCCAACGTCCTGACTTTC.

The chain uses TRBV7-2 and TRBJ2-3; D uncertain. Trimming stripped 7 bases from V and 8 bases from J, with 25 bases between. Per the germline V gene, CDR1 is SGHTA and CDR2 is FQGNSA. There are 16 residues in the CDR3. The CDR3 DNA sequence: TGTGCCAGCAAAGTCCCCCATGTCCGAGCAGATGGTACGCAGTATTTT. This codes for CASKVPHVRADGTQYF.

This clonotype was counted a few times. The chain carries TRBV12-3 or TRBV12-4 and TRBJ1-3, with 8 bases that match TRBD1. This CDR3 comprises 15 residues. V gave up 5 bases and J gave up 1 base; unmatched junction bases: 4. CDR3 in amino acids: CASSLWTGSGNTIYF. The CDR3, as DNA: TGTGCCAGCAGTCTCTGGACAGGGTCTGGAAACACCATATATTTT.

This clonotype was found many times. The chain is built from TRBV5-5 and TRBJ1-1, with a possible D match to TRBD1 (5 bases). The germline CDR1 and CDR2 sequences are SGHKS and YYEKEE (reference sequence). Trimming shortened V by 3 bases and J by 6 bases, and 18 bases separated the two germline ends. The CDR3 runs 15 residues. CDR3 DNA sequence: TGTGCCAGCAGCTCTAGTCTGGGCAGGGAGGCTGAAGCTTTCTTT. Protein: CASSSSLGREAEAFF.

In its sample, this clonotype was seen a few times. CDR3 bases: TGCAGCTCCGCGTTGTCAGGAATGGTCGGACAGAACTATGGCTACACCTTC. Its translation is CSSALSGMVGQNYGYTF. The chain couples TRBV29-1 to TRBJ1-2, with D possibly matching TRBD1 (6 bases). The CDR3 runs 17 residues. Germline V gene lookup returns CDR1 SQVTM and CDR2 ANQGSEA. Trimming stripped 8 bases from V and 2 bases from J, with 27 bases between.

This clonotype came up a few times. The chain links TRBV27 to TRBJ2-2; D unclear. Deletions cut 4 bases from V and 0 bases from J, with 12 bases between. The CDR3 sequence is 16 residues long. CDR1 is MNHEY, CDR2 SMNVEV, per germline (reference sequence). The CDR3 DNA follows: TGTGCCAGCAGTTCCCAGTACTGGTCGAACACCGGGGAGCTGTTTTTT. Encoded protein: CASSSQYWSNTGELFF.

This sequence joins TRBV20-1 and TRBJ2-1; TRBD2 agrees at 12 bases. The J segment lost 12 bases and the V segment lost 4 bases, leaving 4 bases of the junction unmatched. The CDR3 is 12 amino acids. CDR1 and CDR2 (germline): DFQATT, SNEGSKA (reference sequence). CDR3 DNA sequence: TGCAGTGCTACGACTAGCGGGAGAGGGCAGTTCTTC. Amino acid sequence: CSATTSGRGQFF.

This clonotype was counted a few times. The chain combines TRBV4-3 with TRBJ2-5; D uncertain. The CDR3 consists of 15 residues. With 0 bases removed from V and 3 bases from J, the gap between germline ends came to 11 bases. Per germline, CDR1 LGHNA and CDR2 YSLEER. This chain's CDR3 is CASSQDLTAKETQYF. CDR3 bases: TGCGCCAGCAGCCAAGATCTGACCGCAAAAGAGACCCAGTACTTC.

The table lists this clonotype with a few counts. The rearrangement joins TRBV28 to TRBJ1-5; D is unresolved. CDR1 and CDR2 from the germline V gene are MDHEN and SYDVKM. V was cut by 5 bases and J by 1 base, with 12 bases left in between. The CDR3 extends over 15 amino acids. CDR3 residues: CASSTRRESNQPQHF. The CDR3 region has the DNA TGTGCCAGCAGTACTCGTAGGGAAAGCAATCAGCCCCAGCATTTT.

The chain uses TRBV18 and TRBJ2-2; D uncertain. Per germline, CDR1 KGHSH and CDR2 LQKENI. The CDR3 spans 12 residues. Trimming shortened V by 2 bases and J by 7 bases, and 5 bases separated the two germline ends. CDR3 residues: CASSPMNGELFF. The CDR3 nucleotides are TGTGCCAGCTCACCAATGAACGGGGAGCTGTTTTTT.

This clonotype occurred a few times. The chain joins TRBV20-1 to TRBJ2-7; the D is unclear. With 3 bases removed from V and 2 bases from J, the gap between germline ends came to 11 bases. Germline V CDR1 and CDR2: DFQATT, SNEGSKA (reference sequence). The CDR3 runs to 13 residues. CDR3 loop: CSASPQNAYEQYF. CDR3 bases: TGCAGTGCTAGTCCCCAAAACGCCTACGAGCAGTACTTC.

This chain joins TRBV6-1 and TRBJ2-2, with D tentatively TRBD1 (6 bases). The ends were cut back, 7 bases at V and 4 bases at J, with 13 bases in the middle. CDR3 size: 14 residues. Germline V gene sequence: CDR1 MNHNS, CDR2 SASEGT. The CDR3 sequence: CASTGQFATGELFF. For the CDR3, the DNA is TGTGCCAGCACCGGACAGTTCGCCACCGGGGAGCTGTTTTTT.

The chain carries TRBV18 and TRBJ2-1; no clear D. CDR1 is KGHSH and CDR2 is LQKENI in the germline V gene. This CDR3 has 13 residues. Deletions cut 0 bases from V and 5 bases from J, with 5 bases between. The CDR3 is CASSPPMDNEQFF. In nucleotides, the CDR3 is TGTGCCAGCTCACCACCGATGGACAATGAGCAGTTCTTC.

This clonotype was observed many times. The genes are TRBV12-3 or TRBV12-4 and TRBJ1-6; D gene ambiguous. CDR3 size: 15 residues. The V end was cut by 1 base, the J end by 9 bases, with 13 bases between. The CDR3 nucleotides read TGTGCCAGCAGTTTAGGAGGAGGAGAGGTTTCACCCCTCCACTTT. Amino acids: CASSLGGGEVSPLHF.

The chain joins TRBV11-1 to TRBJ2-3; no clear D gene. V was trimmed by 1 base and J by 2 bases, leaving 19 bases between them. CDR3 length: 18 residues. Per the germline V gene, CDR1 is SGHAT and CDR2 is FQDESV (reference sequence). CDR3 sequence (DNA): TGTGCCAGCAGCTTAGTCCAAGGAGTTTTTTCGACCACAGATACGCAGTATTTT. Translation gives CASSLVQGVFSTTDTQYF.

The chain uses TRBV7-2 and TRBJ2-3, with 9 bases matching TRBD1. Trimming took 4 bases from V and 8 from J; bases not matched to a gene: 10. Per the germline V gene, CDR1 is SGHTA and CDR2 is FQGNSA. The CDR3 covers 15 residues. The CDR3 spells CASSSRDRAPGTQYF. For the CDR3, the DNA is TGTGCCAGCAGCTCCAGGGACAGGGCTCCCGGTACGCAGTATTTT.

The table lists this clonotype with a few counts. This chain links TRBV24-1 with TRBJ2-7; 9 nucleotides agree with TRBD1. The germline V gene encodes CDR1 KGHDR and CDR2 SFDVKD. J lost 3 bases, V lost 6 bases, and 8 bases had no gene match. This CDR3 is 15 amino acids long. CDR3 coding DNA: TGTGCCACCAGTCAGGGGGGACAGGGAATCTACGAGCAGTACTTC. This encodes CATSQGGQGIYEQYF.

The table lists this clonotype with a few counts. The rearrangement uses TRBV20-1 and TRBJ2-5, with 12 bases fitting TRBD2. V was pared by 2 bases and J by 5 bases, with 12 bases of the junction left unmatched. Germline CDR1 is DFQATT and CDR2 is SNEGSKA (reference sequence). There are 17 residues in the CDR3. DNA of the CDR3: TGCAGTGCTAGAAGACTAGCGGGAGAGGGTCTGGGGGAGACCCAGTACTTC. Its translation is CSARRLAGEGLGETQYF.

The J gene is TRBJ2-5, the V gene TRBV20-1, with TRBD1 as a possible D gene (5 bases). CDR3 length: 14 residues. V lost 6 bases, J lost 2 bases, and 16 bases lay in between. Germline CDR1 reads DFQATT; CDR2 reads SNEGSKA (reference sequence). The CDR3 here is CSARSRDPQETQYF. The CDR3 region has the DNA TGCAGTGCGAGATCCAGGGATCCGCAAGAGACCCAGTACTTC.

This clonotype has more than one count but fewer than ten. The chain employs TRBV7-9 and TRBJ2-2, with D unclear. This CDR3 is built from 15 residues. Germline V gene sequence: CDR1 SEHNR, CDR2 FQNEAQ (reference sequence). V lost 9 bases, J lost 0 bases, and 14 bases lay in between. This CDR3 is CASRPWTANTGELFF. CDR3 DNA sequence: TGTGCCAGTCGACCTTGGACGGCGAACACCGGGGAGCTGTTTTTT.

At least ten counts were recorded for this clonotype. The chain carries TRBV7-9 and TRBJ1-3; D not resolved. The V gene's germline CDR1 is SEHNR and CDR2 FQNEAQ (reference sequence). CDR3 length: 16 residues. With 5 bases removed from V and 5 bases from J, the gap between germline ends came to 19 bases. The CDR3 protein is CASSTQDGSDRNTIYF. The CDR3 nucleotides read TGTGCCAGCAGCACTCAGGACGGATCCGACCGAAACACCATATATTTT. The full variable domain, its missing parts supplied by reference TRBV7-9 and TRBJ1-3, is DTGVSQNPRHKITKRGQNVTFRCDPISEHNRLYWYRQTLGQGPEFLTYFQNEAQLEKSRLLSDRFSAERPKGSFSTLEIQRTEQGDSAMYLCASSTQDGSDRNTIYFGEGSWLTVV.